The T cell receptor (beta chain) under discussion was sequenced for a study of T cells expressing NK-cell markers. At the level of the study: The eight sequenced donors comprised seven who were HCMV-seropositive and one who was seronegative.

Regarding this clonotype: Its matching antigen is unknown.

General observations from the study: The same clonotypes also predominated in the CD3+CD56-NKG2C+ fraction of four donors. In a handful of donors, dominant CD3+CD56+NKG2C+ clones formed roughly 1.0-7.5% of CD8+ cells.

The CDR3 spans 13 residues. CDR1 and CDR2 from the germline V gene are SGHTA and FQGNSA. 5'RACE template switching with UMIs generated TCR beta cDNA. One entry per CDR3 protein, without DNA, is what TCRdb gives after re-calling the 5' RACE reads. This sample's table has hundreds of thousands of distinct CDR3 sequences. Sequenced input: blood T cells: a sorted CD56 or NKG2C T cell subset, CD4+ or CD8+ T cells, or bulk PBMC T cells (not recorded which). The chain has TRBV7-2 and TRBJ1-2; TCRdb selects TRBD1, and the lack of DNA leaves this call unchecked. The sequence derives from a woman aged 18 to 75 in good health. The CDR3 here is CASKDWGVNGYTF.